The 21 T cell receptor beta chains listed next were all sequenced from one sample in a study of blood T cells in healthy people across ages. Together with a sample-barcoded 5' primer, a J-beta primer mix was included in a second PCR lasting about 7 to 11 cycles. TCRdb reanalysed the 5' RACE reads using MiXCR and keeps one entry per CDR3 protein. The data contain around 970,000 distinct CDR3 sequences, about 51% of them singletons. Material: blood. Receptor source: a woman aged 55 to 70 in good health.

As concerns this clonotype: A much larger clone is a single base away; this may be a read error. J is TRBJ2-5 and V is TRBV28; D gene ambiguous. The CDR3 contains 14 residues. V lost 6 bases and J lost 2, with 13 bases in between. CDR1 is MDHEN, CDR2 SYDVKM, per germline. The CDR3 sequence: CASSPDKTQETQYF. The CDR3 coding sequence is TGTGCCAGCAGCCCCGACAAGACACAAGAGACCCAGTACTTC.

Details on this clonotype: A much larger clone sits a single nucleotide away, making a read error possible. The V call is TRBV11-3, the J call TRBJ2-3; 12 bases line up with TRBD1. CDR1 is SGHNT and CDR2 is YENEEA in the germline V gene. The CDR3 sequence is 15 residues long. Here the CDR3 reads CASSFGTGGRDMQYF. In DNA, the CDR3 is TGTGCCAGCAGCTTCGGGACAGGGGGCAGAGATATGCAGTATTTT. The entire variable domain, with the rest obtained from reference TRBV11-3 and TRBJ2-3, is as follows: EAGVVQSPRYKIIEKKQPVAFWCNPISGHNTLYWYLQNLGQGPELLIRYENEEAVDDSQLPKDRFSAERLKGVDSTLKIQPAELGDSAVYLCASSFGTGGRDMQYFGPGTRLTVL.

V is TRBV25-1 and J is TRBJ2-1; TRBD2 agrees at 15 bases. The trim removed 3 bases at V and 2 bases at J, leaving 11 bases unmatched. The CDR3 has 20 amino acids. The germline CDR1 and CDR2 sequences are MGHDK and SYGVNS. In DNA, the CDR3 is TGTGCCAGCAGTGACAGATCATGGGGACTAGCGGGAGGCCCCTACAATGAGCAGTTCTTC. It translates to CASSDRSWGLAGGPYNEQFF.

This clonotype was counted many times. V is TRBV19 and J is TRBJ2-7, with TRBD1 identical over 9 bases. V lost 5 bases and J lost 2; bases outside the gene matches: 7. The CDR3 has 15 amino acids. Germline V lookup: CDR1 LNHDA, CDR2 SQIVND (reference sequence). CDR3 coding DNA: TGTGCCAGTAGTGCGCCGGGACAGGGAGCCTACGAGCAGTACTTC. Encoded protein: CASSAPGQGAYEQYF.

This chain uses TRBV11-2 with TRBJ2-7; 14 bases line up with TRBD2. Germline-derived CDR1 and CDR2 are SGHAT and FQNNGV. CDR3 size: 16 residues. With V trimmed by 4 bases and J by 6 bases, 8 bases remained unmatched. CDR3 residues: CASSSLIGTSGSEQYF. In nucleotides, the CDR3 is TGTGCCAGCAGCTCTCTGATCGGGACTAGCGGGAGCGAGCAGTACTTC.

This clonotype was counted once. This chain joins TRBV7-9 and TRBJ1-2; 10 bases map to TRBD1. V was pared by 5 bases and J by 4 bases, with 7 bases of the junction left unmatched. This CDR3 has 15 amino acids. CDR1 is SEHNR and CDR2 is FQNEAQ in the germline V gene (reference sequence). The CDR3 DNA is TGTGCCAGCAGCCCGACAGGGGGCGCGGTCTATGGCTACACCTTC. This encodes CASSPTGGAVYGYTF.

The chain carries TRBV20-1 and TRBJ1-5; the match to TRBD1 covers 8 bases. This CDR3 is built from 14 residues. The V gene end was trimmed by 4 bases and the J gene end by 5 bases; junction bases not matched to a gene: 7. Germline assignment: CDR1 DFQATT and CDR2 SNEGSKA (reference sequence). The CDR3 sequence is CSATRDRRDQPQHF. CDR3 sequence (DNA): TGCAGTGCTACAAGGGACAGGCGGGATCAGCCCCAGCATTTT.

Concerning this clonotype itself: Since the CDR3 does not end with the conserved phenylalanine or tryptophan, this likely comes from a read error. The V and J genes are TRBV7-2 and TRBJ2-1; 9 bases align to TRBD1. V lost 6 bases and J lost 7; bases outside the gene matches: 7. The germline gives CDR1 SGHTA, CDR2 FQGNSA. The CDR3 contains 14 residues. The CDR3: CASRAGTGQNEQFI. CDR3 nucleotide sequence: TGTGCCAGCAGGGCAGGGACAGGGCAGAATGAGCAGTTCATC.

The sample holds one count of this clonotype. This chain links TRBV12-3 or TRBV12-4 with TRBJ2-7; 7 bases line up with TRBD2. With 6 bases clipped from V and 2 bases from J, the junction kept 7 bases outside the gene matches. The CDR3 sequence is 14 residues long. DNA of the CDR3: TGTGCCAGCAGGCCGGGGGGAGGACCCTACGAGCAGTACTTC. Translating it yields CASRPGGGPYEQYF.

The genes are TRBV28 and TRBJ2-3, with 7 bases lining up with TRBD2. CDR1 is MDHEN and CDR2 is SYDVKM in the germline V gene. There are 14 residues in the CDR3. V trimming: 5 bases; J trimming: 2 bases; junction bases outside the gene matches: 4. CDR3 DNA: TGTGCCAGCAGTCGGGGGGACCTCACAGATACGCAGTATTTT. Translated: CASSRGDLTDTQYF.

Regarding this clonotype: This could be a read error, since a much larger clone is one nucleotide away. V gene TRBV4-1 combines with J gene TRBJ2-5; D remains unclear. The germline CDR1 and CDR2 sequences are MGHRA and YSYEKL. The V end lost 3 bases, the J end lost 12 bases, and 17 bases lay between the germline ends. The CDR3 has 13 amino acids. The CDR3 reads CASSHVPSPQKYF. Here the CDR3 DNA reads TGCGCCAGCAGCCATGTCCCGAGTCCCCAAAAGTACTTC.

V gene TRBV20-1 combines with J gene TRBJ2-1; unclear D gene. CDR1 is DFQATT and CDR2 is SNEGSKA in the germline V gene (reference sequence). Trimming removed 7 bases at V and 7 bases at J, with 14 bases between. This CDR3 is 12 amino acids long. The CDR3 sequence: CSVRIGRNEQFF. Written as DNA, the CDR3 is TGCAGTGTCCGGATTGGTAGGAATGAGCAGTTCTTC.

This chain links TRBV6-2 or TRBV6-3 with TRBJ2-1, with a possible D match to TRBD2 (7 bases). The CDR3 loop spans 19 amino acids. The germline V gene encodes CDR1 MNHEY and CDR2 SVGEGT. Trimming removed 1 base at V and 5 bases at J, with 24 bases between. The CDR3 protein is CASSYWSQGIVAGNNEQFF. CDR3 coding DNA: TGTGCCAGCAGTTACTGGTCCCAGGGGATAGTAGCGGGTAACAATGAGCAGTTCTTC.

The CDR3 region is CSAGTSGPRIHEQFF. The CDR3 coding sequence is TGCAGTGCTGGGACTAGCGGGCCACGAATCCATGAGCAGTTCTTC. The chain carries TRBV20-1 and TRBJ2-1; 12 bases map to TRBD2. With 5 bases clipped from V and 8 bases from J, the junction kept 10 bases outside the gene matches. CDR1 and CDR2 from the germline V gene are DFQATT and SNEGSKA (reference sequence). The CDR3 extends over 15 amino acids.

The rearrangement uses TRBV10-3 and TRBJ1-2, with no clear D. The CDR3 contains 13 residues. CDR1 and CDR2 (germline): ENHRY, SYGVKD. Deletions cut 1 base from V and 3 bases from J, with 6 bases between. The CDR3: CAISEYEYYGYTF. In DNA, the CDR3 is TGTGCCATCAGTGAGTACGAATACTATGGCTACACCTTC.

This clonotype was seen a few times. This chain uses TRBV5-1 with TRBJ2-5, with 8 positions matching TRBD2. Trimming cost V 2 bases and J 4 bases; bases outside gene matches: 10. Germline CDR1 and CDR2: SGHRS and YFSETQ. The CDR3 spans 16 residues. The CDR3 sequence: CASSLGVAGLGETQYF. CDR3 coding DNA: TGCGCCAGCAGCTTAGGAGTAGCGGGATTGGGAGAGACCCAGTACTTC.

This clonotype was detected only a few times. DNA for the CDR3: TGTGCCAGCAGACTCCGAGCGGGCCTCTCCTACAATGAGCAGTTCTTC. Amino acids: CASRLRAGLSYNEQFF. The chain recombines TRBV6-2 or TRBV6-3 with TRBJ2-1; the D gene is possibly TRBD2 (6 bases). From germline, CDR1 is MNHEY and CDR2 SVGEGT. Trimming shortened V by 6 bases and J by 0 bases, and 15 bases separated the two germline ends. The CDR3 is made up of 16 amino acids.

V is TRBV12-5 and J is TRBJ2-1; D ambiguous. Per the germline V gene, CDR1 is LGHNT and CDR2 is FRNRAP. CDR3 length: 14 residues. The ends were cut back, 1 base at V and 4 bases at J, with 8 bases in the middle. In DNA form, the CDR3 reads TGTGCTAGTGGTTTGGGGGGAAAATACAATGAGCAGTTCTTC. Translation: CASGLGGKYNEQFF.

This clonotype was detected only a few times. The CDR3 nucleotides read TGTGCCTCAGGGGCTAGCAGACGCTACAATGAGCAGTTCTTC. Its translation is CASGASRRYNEQFF. The chain employs TRBV30 and TRBJ2-1, with D possibly being TRBD1 (6 bases). The CDR3 sequence is 14 residues long. Germline loops: CDR1 GTSNPN, CDR2 SVGIG (reference sequence). V was pared by 7 bases and J by 3 bases, with 16 bases between.

This clonotype was recorded once. The genes are TRBV7-2 and TRBJ2-2; no clear D. Germline CDR1 SGHTA, CDR2 FQGNSA. V was pared by 2 bases and J by 6 bases, with 7 bases between. CDR3 length: 13 amino acids. CDR3 region: CASSLSPSGELFF. The CDR3 DNA is TGTGCCAGCAGCTTATCCCCGTCCGGGGAGCTGTTTTTT. Complete variable domain (other parts from reference TRBV7-2 and TRBJ2-2): GAGVSQSPSNKVTEKGKDVELRCDPISGHTALYWYRQSLGQGLEFLIYFQGNSAPDKSGLPSDRFSAERTGGSVSTLTIQRTQQEDSAVYLCASSLSPSGELFFGEGSRLTVL.

The V and J genes are TRBV28 and TRBJ2-5; weak D call: TRBD1 (6 bases). The closer fit of TRBJ2-7 to the DNA end suggests the J call may be wrong. From germline, CDR1 is MDHEN and CDR2 SYDVKM. This CDR3 spans 15 amino acids. The CDR3 DNA reads TGTGCCAGCAGTTCATACCGGGACATCAACTACGAGCAGTACTTC. It is translated as CASSSYRDINYEQYF.